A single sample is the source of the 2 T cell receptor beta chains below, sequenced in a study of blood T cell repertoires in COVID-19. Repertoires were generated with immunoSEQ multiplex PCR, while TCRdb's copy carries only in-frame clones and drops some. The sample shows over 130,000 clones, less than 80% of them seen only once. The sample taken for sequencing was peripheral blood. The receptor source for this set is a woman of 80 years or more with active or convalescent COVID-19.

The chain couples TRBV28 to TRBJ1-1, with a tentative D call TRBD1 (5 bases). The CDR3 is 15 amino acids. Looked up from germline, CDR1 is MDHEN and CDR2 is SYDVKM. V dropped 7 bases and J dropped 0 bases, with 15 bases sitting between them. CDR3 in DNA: TGTGCCAGCACCCCTCTGGACACGTTGAACACTGAAGCTTTCTTT. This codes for CASTPLDTLNTEAFF.

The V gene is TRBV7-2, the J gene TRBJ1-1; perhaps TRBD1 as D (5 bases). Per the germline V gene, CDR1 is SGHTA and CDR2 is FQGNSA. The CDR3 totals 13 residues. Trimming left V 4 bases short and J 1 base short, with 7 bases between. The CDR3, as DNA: TGTGCCAGCAGCTGGGGGGGGAACACTGAAGCTTTCTTT. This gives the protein CASSWGGNTEAFF. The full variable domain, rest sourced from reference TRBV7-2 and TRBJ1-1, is GAGVSQSPSNKVTEKGKDVELRCDPISGHTALYWYRQSLGQGLEFLIYFQGNSAPDKSGLPSDRFSAERTGGSVSTLTIQRTQQEDSAVYLCASSWGGNTEAFFGQGTRLTVV.